These T cell receptor beta chains were read from a single sample in a study of vaccination and CD4 T cells after COVID-19. TCRdb re-called the PCR reads with MiXCR, one entry per CDR3 protein. The sample has approximately 20,000 distinct CDR3 sequences, around 60% seen once. Antigens for these TCRs are unknown. Sequencing input: CD4+ T cells from blood, cultured in vitro. The receptors stem from a human donor who had recovered from COVID-19. Both conserved end residues are part of each CDR3. The D gene is left open where the match is weak. Expanded clones get a size class; other rows say once, few or many, or leave the size out.

size	V	D	J	DNA	CDR3
-	TRBV28	-	TRBJ2-1	TGTGCCAGCACTCGCGGACAGAAGCAGTTCTTC	CASTRGQKQFF
-	TRBV27	TRBD1	TRBJ1-5	TGTGCCAGCAGTTCCGGACAGGGGGCTAATAGCAATCAGCCCCAGCATTTT	CASSSGQGANSNQPQHF
few	TRBV18	TRBD1	TRBJ2-6	TGTGCCAGCTCACCACCAGGGGACAGGGGCTACTCTGGGGCCAACGTCCTGACTTTC	CASSPPGDRGYSGANVLTF
-	TRBV5-4	-	TRBJ2-1	TGTGCCAGCAGCCAGACCTACCACAATGAGCAGTTCTTC	CASSQTYHNEQFF
-	TRBV24-1	TRBD2	TRBJ2-3	TGTGCCACCAGTGCGGGAGGGCCACCAGATACGCAGTATTTT	CATSAGGPPDTQYF
-	TRBV6-5	-	TRBJ1-5	TGTGCCAGCCGTTTCTATCCCAATCAGCCCCAGCATTTT	CASRFYPNQPQHF
few	TRBV20-1	TRBD1	TRBJ1-2	TGCAGTGCCGCTGGCGACAGGGATGGCTACACCTTC	CSAAGDRDGYTF
-	TRBV24-1	-	TRBJ2-3	TGTGCCACCAGTGATGCCGGGCAAACCCTTTTCACAGATACGCAGTATTTT	CATSDAGQTLFTDTQYF
-	TRBV7-3	-	TRBJ2-2	TGTACCAGCAGCTTAATATTAGGTGCCACCGGGGAGCTGTTTTTT	CTSSLILGATGELFF
few	TRBV2	-	TRBJ2-2	TGTGCCAGCAGGGGCACATCGAACACCGGGGAGCTGTTTTTT	CASRGTSNTGELFF
-	TRBV28	TRBD1	TRBJ1-2	TGTGCCAGCAACCTGGGACAGGGCGACTATGGCTACACCTTC	CASNLGQGDYGYTF
-	TRBV28	-	TRBJ2-7	TGTGCCAGCAGACTCCCTGGGAGTAGGGAGCAGTACTTC	CASRLPGSREQYF
-	TRBV11-3	TRBD1	TRBJ2-2	TGTGCCAGCAGCTTGGGACAGACGAACACCGGGGAGCTGTTTTTT	CASSLGQTNTGELFF
-	TRBV5-6	-	TRBJ2-7	TGTGCCAGCAGCTTCCGGGTAGGGGCCAACGAGCAGTACTTC	CASSFRVGANEQYF
-	TRBV20-1	-	TRBJ2-7	TGCAGTGCTATAGGACGGAGCTACGAGCAGTACTTC	CSAIGRSYEQYF
few	TRBV19	TRBD2	TRBJ2-1	TGTGCCAGTAGTCCCGGACGGACTAGCGGGGATTACAATGAGCAGTTCTTC	CASSPGRTSGDYNEQFF
-	TRBV6-2/TRBV6-3	-	TRBJ1-2	TGTGCCAGCAGTTTAACAGGGACCTATGGCTACACCTTC	CASSLTGTYGYTF
few	TRBV6-1	-	TRBJ1-6	TGTGCCAGCAACCTTTTAGTGAGGATTGTCCATTCACCCCTCCACTTT	CASNLLVRIVHSPLHF
-	TRBV27	TRBD1	TRBJ1-5	TGTGCCAGCAGCCAGGACAGGGTCTCACAGCCCCAGCATTTT	CASSQDRVSQPQHF
few	TRBV6-1	-	TRBJ2-3	TGTGCCAGCAGTGTTGTGTCAGATACGCAGTATTTT	CASSVVSDTQYF
-	TRBV12-3/TRBV12-4	-	TRBJ1-2	TGTGCCAGCAGTTCCACATCTAACTATGGCTACACCTTC	CASSSTSNYGYTF
few	TRBV6-1	TRBD1	TRBJ1-5	TGTGCCAGCAGTGCCGGGACAGGGGTCTCAGGGCCCCAGCATTTT	CASSAGTGVSGPQHF
-	TRBV15	TRBD1	TRBJ2-3	TGTGCCACCAGCAGAGATCTCCAGGGGGGCACAGATACGCAGTATTTT	CATSRDLQGGTDTQYF
few	TRBV7-2	-	TRBJ1-2	TGTGCCAGCAGGACACGACAGGAGGATGGCTACACCTTC	CASRTRQEDGYTF
-	TRBV30	-	TRBJ2-5	TGTGCCTGGAGTCCCCGGCACGCGGAGACCCAGTACTTC	CAWSPRHAETQYF
-	TRBV2	-	TRBJ1-2	TGTGCCAGCAGTGAAGCCCCAGCGATAACTATGGGCTACACCTTC	CASSEAPAITMGYTF
-	TRBV5-3	-	TRBJ2-1	TGTGCCAGAAGCTCCTCCGGGGGACTTAATGAGCAGTTCTTC	CARSSSGGLNEQFF
-	TRBV6-2/TRBV6-3	TRBD1	TRBJ2-5	TGTGCCAGCAGAAAACAGGGGGCGGTTGTGGAGACCCAGTACTTC	CASRKQGAVVETQYF
few	TRBV5-1	TRBD1	TRBJ1-5	TGCGCCAGCAGAGTGGGTGGGGGACAGGATCAGCCCCAGCATTTT	CASRVGGGQDQPQHF
-	TRBV4-1	-	TRBJ1-2	TGCGCCAGCAGCCCCACCCGGGACTCTGGCTACACCTTC	CASSPTRDSGYTF
-	TRBV7-2	TRBD1	TRBJ2-7	TGTGCCAGCAGCTTAGAGACAGGGCACTACGAGCAGTACTTC	CASSLETGHYEQYF
-	TRBV28	-	TRBJ1-1	TGTGCCAGCAGTCTCGGGGGCAGGACTGAAGCTTTCTTT	CASSLGGRTEAFF
few	TRBV19	-	TRBJ2-6	TGTGCCAGTTGTGTCGGGGCCAACGTCCTGACTTTC	CASCVGANVLTF
-	TRBV14	-	TRBJ2-3	TGTGCCAGCAGCCAAGGGACTTCCAATACGCAGTATTTT	CASSQGTSNTQYF
-	TRBV12-3/TRBV12-4	TRBD1	TRBJ1-3	TGTGCCAGCAGTTTTCGGACAGGCGGCTCTGGAAACACCATATATTTT	CASSFRTGGSGNTIYF
few	TRBV24-1	-	TRBJ2-2	TGTGCCACCAGTGGGCCGAAGACCGGGGAGCTGTTTTTT	CATSGPKTGELFF
-	TRBV11-3	TRBD1	TRBJ2-2	TGTGCCAGCAGCCCCTCGGTACGACAGGGAAGTAGTGCCGGGGAGCTGTTTTTT	CASSPSVRQGSSAGELFF
-	TRBV10-1	-	TRBJ2-1	TGCGCCAGCAGTGAGGGGAAAGGACAGTACAATGAGCAGTTCTTC	CASSEGKGQYNEQFF
few	TRBV20-1	-	TRBJ2-7	TGCAGTGCTAGAGACCCTAGCGACCTTACCTACGAGCAGTACTTC	CSARDPSDLTYEQYF
-	TRBV25-1	TRBD1	TRBJ2-2	TGTGCCAGCAGGCCGCCGGGACAGGGGAACACCGGGGAGCTGTTTTTT	CASRPPGQGNTGELFF
-	TRBV2	-	TRBJ2-7	TGTGCCAGCGACAGTTTCACCTACGAGCAGTACTTC	CASDSFTYEQYF
-	TRBV6-4	-	TRBJ2-3	TGTGCCAGCAGTGGAGGGGATACGCAGTATTTT	CASSGGDTQYF
few	TRBV2	-	TRBJ1-6	TGTGCCAGCAGTGTCGGGGCGGGTAGATCACCCCTCCACTTT	CASSVGAGRSPLHF
few	TRBV6-5	TRBD1	TRBJ1-6	TGTGCCAGCAGTTACGCCCCGGGACAGTGGGCTTCACCCCTCCACTTT	CASSYAPGQWASPLHF
few	TRBV6-2/TRBV6-3	-	TRBJ1-2	TGTGCCAGCGTCGATGACAGCTACTATGGCTACACCTTC	CASVDDSYYGYTF
-	TRBV5-1	-	TRBJ1-2	TGCGCCAGCAGCTTGGGTCAGGTCGCTAACTATGGCTACACCTTC	CASSLGQVANYGYTF
-	TRBV6-1	TRBD1	TRBJ1-2	TGTGCCAGCAGGAGAGACCGGGACAGGGAAGGCTACACCTTC	CASRRDRDREGYTF